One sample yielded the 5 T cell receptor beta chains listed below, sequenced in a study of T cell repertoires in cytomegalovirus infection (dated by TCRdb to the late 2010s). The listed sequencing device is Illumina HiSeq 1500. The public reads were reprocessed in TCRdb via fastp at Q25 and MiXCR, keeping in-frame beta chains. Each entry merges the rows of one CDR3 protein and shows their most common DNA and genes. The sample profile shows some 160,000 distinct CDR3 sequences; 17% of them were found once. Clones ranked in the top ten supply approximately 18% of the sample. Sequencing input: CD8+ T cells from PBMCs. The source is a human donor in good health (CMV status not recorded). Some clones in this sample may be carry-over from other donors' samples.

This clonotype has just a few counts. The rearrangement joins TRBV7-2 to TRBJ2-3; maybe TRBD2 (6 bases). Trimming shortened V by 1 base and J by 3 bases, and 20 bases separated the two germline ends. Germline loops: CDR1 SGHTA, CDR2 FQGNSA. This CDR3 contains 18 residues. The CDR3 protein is CASSLGLRASVITDTQYF. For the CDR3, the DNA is TGTGCCAGCAGCTTAGGTCTAAGGGCTAGCGTGATTACAGATACGCAGTATTTT.

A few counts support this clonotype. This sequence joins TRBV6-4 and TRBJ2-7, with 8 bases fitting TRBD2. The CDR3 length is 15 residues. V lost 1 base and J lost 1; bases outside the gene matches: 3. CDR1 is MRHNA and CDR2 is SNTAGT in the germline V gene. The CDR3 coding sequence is TGTGCCAGCAGTGACTGGGCGGGGGGATCCTACGAGCAGTACTTC. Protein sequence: CASSDWAGGSYEQYF.

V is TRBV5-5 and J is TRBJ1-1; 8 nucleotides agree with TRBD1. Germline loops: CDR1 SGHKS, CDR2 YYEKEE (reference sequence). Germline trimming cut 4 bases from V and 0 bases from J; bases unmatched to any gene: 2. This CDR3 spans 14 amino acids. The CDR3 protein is CASSKDRVNTEAFF. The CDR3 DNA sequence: TGTGCCAGCAGCAAGGACAGGGTGAACACTGAAGCTTTCTTT.

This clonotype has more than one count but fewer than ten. This chain's CDR3 is CAILSAGSTYEQYF. The CDR3 DNA is TGTGCCATCTTGAGCGCAGGGTCCACCTACGAGCAGTACTTC. The chain has TRBV10-3 and TRBJ2-7, with a weak D call TRBD1 (5 bases). The V and J ends lost 8 bases and 2 bases respectively, with 16 bases between them. The CDR3 loop spans 14 amino acids. Germline-derived CDR1 and CDR2 are ENHRY and SYGVKD.

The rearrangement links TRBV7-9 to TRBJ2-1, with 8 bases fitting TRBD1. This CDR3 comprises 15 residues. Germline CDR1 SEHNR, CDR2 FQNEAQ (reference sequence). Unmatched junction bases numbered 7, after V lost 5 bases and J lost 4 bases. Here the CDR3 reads CASSDQGARYNEQFF. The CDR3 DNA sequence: TGTGCCAGCAGCGATCAGGGGGCGAGATACAATGAGCAGTTCTTC.